Below, 30 T cell receptor beta chains from the same sample are listed, as sequenced in a study of T cells in localized non-small cell lung cancer. This table comes from immunoSEQ multiplex PCR, and its TCRdb copy is limited to in-frame clones, with some not included. The top ten hold roughly a sixth of the sample, which has about 45,000 clones, around 81% seen once. Sample: peripheral blood mononuclear cells, taken before any cancer treatment. These receptors originate from a man aged 40-75 years with stage III lung adenocarcinoma.

The chain uses TRBV6-1 and TRBJ2-1; 9 bases are shared with TRBD2. The CDR3 consists of 15 residues. Germline V gives CDR1 MNHNS, CDR2 SASEGT. After removal of 7 bases from V and 6 bases from J, the junction contained 10 bases not matched to a gene. As DNA, the CDR3 is TGTGCCAGCATCTACGAGGCGGGGGGGTTCAATGAGCAGTTCTTC. Translated, it gives CASIYEAGGFNEQFF.

The chain recombines TRBV7-8 with TRBJ1-1; D uncertain. CDR1 SGHVS and CDR2 FQNEAQ come from the germline V gene. The V end lost 2 bases, the J end lost 1 base, and 14 bases lay between the germline ends. This CDR3 has 16 residues. CDR3 sequence reads: CASSLSRWAPNTEAFF. DNA for the CDR3: TGTGCCAGCAGCTTATCCCGCTGGGCCCCGAACACTGAAGCTTTCTTT.

The rearrangement uses TRBV19 and TRBJ2-5; D is uncertain. The CDR3 is 14 amino acids. Germline V gives CDR1 LNHDA, CDR2 SQIVND (reference sequence). Between the trimmed V and J ends, which lost 1 base and 5 bases, there was a span of 11 bases. The CDR3 sequence is CASSIGRLFETQYF. The DNA for the CDR3 is TGTGCCAGTAGTATAGGTAGGCTCTTCGAGACCCAGTACTTC.

The chain carries TRBV19 and TRBJ2-1, with TRBD1 matching 8 bases. Germline V gene lookup returns CDR1 LNHDA and CDR2 SQIVND (reference sequence). This CDR3 comprises 13 residues. The V and J ends lost 6 bases and 7 bases, in that order; junction bases with no gene match: 5. CDR3 nucleotide sequence: TGTGCCAGTAGGCGGACAGGGAATAATGAGCAGTTCTTC. Its protein is CASRRTGNNEQFF.

This clone was detected a few times. The V and J genes are TRBV5-6 and TRBJ1-2, with D unclear. The CDR3 consists of 13 residues. Germline assignment: CDR1 SGHDT and CDR2 YYEEEE. V lost 9 bases and J lost 7, with 19 bases in between. The CDR3 sequence is CATTRGGVGGYTF. CDR3 in DNA: TGTGCCACAACTCGGGGAGGAGTAGGTGGCTACACCTTC.

As to this clone: A read error may produce the germline difference seen at one junction end. This chain joins TRBV6-1 and TRBJ1-2; 7 nucleotides agree with TRBD1. Germline V lookup: CDR1 MNHNS, CDR2 SASEGT. This CDR3 is built from 16 residues. CDR3 residues: CASSEALDRKNYGYTF. As DNA, the CDR3 is TGTGCCAGCAGCGAAGCCTTGGACAGGAAGAACTATGGCTACACCTTC.

The V and J genes are TRBV30 and TRBJ1-4; D is uncertain. Germline CDR1 reads GTSNPN; CDR2 reads SVGIG (reference sequence). Between the trimmed V and J ends, which lost 6 bases and 0 bases, there was a span of 14 bases. This CDR3 is built from 15 residues. Here the CDR3 reads CACQESFATNEKLFF. In DNA form, the CDR3 reads TGTGCCTGTCAGGAATCATTTGCAACTAATGAAAAACTGTTTTTT.

The chain has TRBV10-3 and TRBJ2-7; perhaps D is TRBD1 or TRBD2 (5 bases each). The CDR3 length is 14 residues. CDR1 and CDR2 (germline): ENHRY, SYGVKD. V was cut by 11 bases and J by 0 bases, with 17 bases left in between. The CDR3 DNA sequence: TGTGCCTGTCAACCGGGACGCAACTCCTACGAGCAGTACTTC. Amino acid sequence: CACQPGRNSYEQYF.

This sequence joins TRBV6-4 and TRBJ2-2, with a weak D call TRBD2 (6 bases). CDR1 is MRHNA, CDR2 SNTAGT, per germline. The CDR3 is 14 amino acids. Trimming took 6 bases from V and 4 from J, leaving 12 bases between them. CDR3 region: CASSASGSTGELFF. The CDR3 region has the DNA TGTGCCAGCAGCGCCAGCGGGTCCACCGGGGAGCTGTTTTTT.

The chain employs TRBV9 and TRBJ2-1, with D perhaps matching TRBD2 (6 bases). There are 16 residues in the CDR3. Deletions cut 0 bases from V and 0 bases from J, with 10 bases between. CDR1 and CDR2 (germline): SGDLS, YYNGEE. In nucleotides, the CDR3 is TGTGCCAGCAGCGTAGTCGGGAGAGGCTCCTACAATGAGCAGTTCTTC. Amino acids: CASSVVGRGSYNEQFF.

In its sample, this clone was seen once. The J gene is TRBJ2-5, the V gene TRBV11-2; 9 positions agree with TRBD2. CDR1 is SGHAT and CDR2 is FQNNGV in the germline V gene. V dropped 5 bases and J dropped 0; count of bases not matched to a gene: 4. CDR3 length equals 15 residues. This chain's CDR3 is CASSLWTSDQETQYF. The CDR3 nucleotides read TGTGCCAGCAGCCTCTGGACTAGCGACCAAGAGACCCAGTACTTC.

Concerning this clone itself: Only one base separates this from a far larger clonotype, so it likely reflects a read error. V gene TRBV5-1 combines with J gene TRBJ2-7; tentatively, D is TRBD2 (5 bases). The germline gives CDR1 SGHRS, CDR2 YFSETQ. V lost 2 bases to trimming and J lost 2 bases, with 11 bases between them. This CDR3 spans 14 amino acids. The CDR3 DNA follows: TGCGCCAGCAGCTTTGAGGGTCTACCCTACGAGCAGTACTTC. Its protein is CASSFEGLPYEQYF.

The CDR3 coding sequence is TGTGCCAGCAGTTACGGACAGTATAGCAATCAGCCCCAGCATTTT. Its translation is CASSYGQYSNQPQHF. This chain joins TRBV6-6 and TRBJ1-5; D may be TRBD1 (6 bases). Trimming took off 2 bases at V and 0 bases at J, with 8 bases between the two ends. There are 15 residues in the CDR3. Germline V gives CDR1 MNHNY, CDR2 SVGAGI (reference sequence).

This clone was picked up one time. This rearrangement joins TRBV18 to TRBJ2-5, with 8 bases aligning to TRBD1. The CDR3 has 14 residues. Germline V lookup: CDR1 KGHSH, CDR2 LQKENI. Trimming cost V 3 bases and J 1 base; bases outside gene matches: 1. The CDR3 coding sequence is TGTGCCAGCTCACCGGACAGGGCCCAAGAGACCCAGTACTTC. Its protein is CASSPDRAQETQYF.

The chain links TRBV2 to TRBJ2-7; the D gene could be TRBD1 or TRBD2 (5 bases each). CDR1 and CDR2 (germline): SNHLY, FYNNEI. The CDR3 is made up of 14 amino acids. Trimming cost V 2 bases and J 1 base, with 9 bases left between them. The CDR3 bases are TGTGCCAGCAGTGAACAGGGAGCTTCCTACGAGCAGTACTTC. Translated: CASSEQGASYEQYF.

The rearrangement uses TRBV2 and TRBJ2-7, with 8 bases matching TRBD2. This CDR3 is built from 15 residues. The germline gives CDR1 SNHLY, CDR2 FYNNEI. V shed 1 base and J 0 bases; nucleotides not matched to a gene: 2. In DNA form, the CDR3 reads TGTGCCAGCAGTGAAGAGCGGGGGAGCTCCTACGAGCAGTACTTC. Its translation is CASSEERGSSYEQYF.

This sequence joins TRBV19 and TRBJ2-1; 7 bases are shared with TRBD1. The CDR3 has 19 amino acids. V was clipped by 3 bases and J by 6 bases; unmatched bases: 20. From germline, CDR1 is LNHDA and CDR2 SQIVND (reference sequence). CDR3 nucleotides: TGTGCCAGTAGTATCCCCCCCGGTGATACGACAGGGACCCCCAATGAGCAGTTCTTC. It yields the protein CASSIPPGDTTGTPNEQFF.

The chain is built from TRBV15 and TRBJ2-1, with TRBD2 identical over 8 bases. CDR1 and CDR2 (germline): LNHNV, YYDKDF (reference sequence). V lost 10 bases to trimming and J lost 2 bases; unmatched junction nucleotides: 7. The CDR3 is 14 residues long. This chain's CDR3 is CASRDSGAYNEQFF. CDR3 coding DNA: TGTGCCAGTCGAGATAGCGGGGCCTACAATGAGCAGTTCTTC.

CDR3 DNA sequence: TGCGCCAGCAGCTTTGACGTTCTCCACTCTGGGGCCAACGTCCTGACTTTC. Translation: CASSFDVLHSGANVLTF. The chain couples TRBV5-1 to TRBJ2-6; no definite D call. This CDR3 has 17 amino acids. V lost 2 bases to trimming and J lost 0 bases, with 12 bases between them. The germline gives CDR1 SGHRS, CDR2 YFSETQ. The whole variable domain, remainder taken from reference TRBV5-1 and TRBJ2-6, is KAGVTQTPRYLIKTRGQQVTLSCSPISGHRSVSWYQQTPGQGLQFLFEYFSETQRNKGNFPGRFSGRQFSNSRSEMNVSTLELGDSALYLCASSFDVLHSGANVLTFGAGSRLTVL.

The chain is built from TRBV2 and TRBJ1-1; no firm D call. Germline-derived CDR1 and CDR2 are SNHLY and FYNNEI. V lost 6 bases to trimming and J lost 0 bases, with 8 bases between them. This CDR3 has 13 residues. The CDR3 sequence is CASRTDLNTEAFF. In DNA form, the CDR3 reads TGTGCCAGCAGGACTGATCTGAACACTGAAGCTTTCTTT.

This clone showed up just a few times. The genes are TRBV6-6 and TRBJ1-3, with D uncertain. Germline V gives CDR1 MNHNY, CDR2 SVGAGI (reference sequence). The CDR3 totals 14 residues. V was cut by 5 bases and J by 2 bases, with 10 bases left in between. The CDR3 sequence is CASSDSRPGNTIYF. The CDR3 DNA reads as TGTGCCAGCAGTGATTCCCGACCTGGAAACACCATATATTTT.

This chain links TRBV29-1 with TRBJ2-3, with D perhaps TRBD1 (5 bases). The CDR3 extends over 14 amino acids. V was trimmed by 6 bases and J by 2 bases, leaving 15 bases between them. Germline values: CDR1 SQVTM, CDR2 ANQGSEA. This CDR3 is CSVERGFNTDTQYF. The DNA for the CDR3 is TGCAGCGTCGAAAGGGGTTTCAACACAGATACGCAGTATTTT.

This sequence joins TRBV7-6 and TRBJ1-5; D is unresolved. The CDR3 is 13 amino acids. The germline gives CDR1 SGHVS, CDR2 FNYEAQ. Trimming shortened V by 1 base and J by 7 bases, and 8 bases separated the two germline ends. CDR3 region: CASSLESGQPQHF. DNA of the CDR3: TGTGCCAGCAGCTTAGAGTCAGGCCAGCCCCAGCATTTT.

This chain joins TRBV10-2 and TRBJ1-4; a possible D gene is TRBD1 (6 bases). V was clipped by 6 bases and J by 8 bases, with 7 bases between them. Germline V gives CDR1 WSHSY, CDR2 SAAADI. This CDR3 is built from 11 residues. CDR3 region: CASSGGEKLFF. CDR3 in DNA: TGCGCCAGCAGCGGGGGCGAAAAACTGTTTTTT.

This chain joins TRBV10-3 and TRBJ2-7, with 7 bases identical to TRBD1. The CDR3 runs 12 residues. Germline V CDR1 and CDR2: ENHRY, SYGVKD. The V segment lost 8 bases and the J segment 2 bases; nucleotides outside the gene matches: 3. CDR3 in amino acids: CAIGGQPYEQYF. The CDR3 DNA sequence: TGTGCCATCGGGGGACAGCCCTACGAGCAGTACTTC.

This sequence joins TRBV7-8 and TRBJ1-1; TRBD1 matches at 8 bases. The CDR3 extends over 18 amino acids. V trimming: 3 bases; J trimming: 5 bases; junction bases outside the gene matches: 17. Per germline, CDR1 SGHVS and CDR2 FQNEAQ. The CDR3 region has the DNA TGTGCCAGCAGCTTTGGGGCCGGACAGGGAAATCGAAGGACTGAAGCTTTCTTT. It specifies CASSFGAGQGNRRTEAFF.

CDR3 sequence: CASSFGQSGELFF. The CDR3 nucleotides read TGTGCCAGCAGTTTCGGACAGTCCGGGGAGCTGTTTTTT. The chain carries TRBV2 and TRBJ2-2; D may be TRBD1 (6 bases). CDR1 is SNHLY and CDR2 is FYNNEI in the germline V gene. The CDR3 consists of 13 residues. Deletions cut 5 bases from V and 6 bases from J, with 10 bases between.

This clone appeared once. V gene TRBV2 combines with J gene TRBJ1-2, with a tentative D call TRBD1 (6 bases). Deletions cut 6 bases from V and 4 bases from J, with 18 bases between. Looked up from germline, CDR1 is SNHLY and CDR2 is FYNNEI. This CDR3 contains 15 residues. In DNA form, the CDR3 reads TGTGCCAGCAGACCCCTCCGGCAGGGGAGCTATGGCTACACCTTC. Its translation: CASRPLRQGSYGYTF.

J is TRBJ1-5 and V is TRBV28; D remains ambiguous. The V end lost 7 bases, the J end lost 4 bases, and 14 bases lay between the germline ends. CDR1 and CDR2 (germline): MDHEN, SYDVKM. The CDR3 totals 14 residues. CDR3 region: CASTAGGWNQPQHF. CDR3 nucleotide sequence: TGTGCCAGCACAGCAGGCGGATGGAATCAGCCCCAGCATTTT.

This clone was recorded a few times. The genes are TRBV4-1 and TRBJ1-2, with a possible D match to TRBD1 (5 bases). The CDR3 covers 19 residues. Germline V gene lookup returns CDR1 MGHRA and CDR2 YSYEKL. V was cut by 0 bases and J by 10 bases, with 30 bases left in between. For the CDR3, the DNA is TGCGCCAGCAGCCAAGATATTAATCGAGGAACGCGGGACCGACCTGTCTACACCTTC. It encodes CASSQDINRGTRDRPVYTF.